This T cell receptor (beta chain) was identified in a study of blood T cell repertoires in COVID-19. Background on the study: COVID-19 samples, acute and convalescent, were from the United States, Italy and Spain. The analysed material was cDNA or gDNA that came from T cells, B-cell-depleted T cells, or PBMCs.

In the source study's methods: Scientists estimated how many nucleated cells there were by amplifying reference gene primers. Here immunoSEQ multiplex PCR was the method, and the copy in TCRdb shows in-frame clones only, minus some. The V and J calls and clone size were taken over from that table, and D and trimming were inferred from the DNA. The sample carries about 220,000 clones, 80% to 85% recorded once. This clone was counted ten times or more. Per the germline V gene, CDR1 is MNHEY and CDR2 is SMNVEV (reference sequence). The CDR3 length is 14 residues. Trimming removed 9 bases at V and 8 bases at J, with 20 bases between.

The source of this sequence is a human donor in a cohort sampled during active COVID-19. The sequenced material came from peripheral blood. The gene calls are TRBV27 and TRBJ2-1; D perhaps matches TRBD2 (6 bases). In nucleotides, the CDR3 is TGTGCCAGTTCGGTTAGTAGCGGTGCGGATGAGCAGTTCTTC. Protein product: CASSVSSGADEQFF.